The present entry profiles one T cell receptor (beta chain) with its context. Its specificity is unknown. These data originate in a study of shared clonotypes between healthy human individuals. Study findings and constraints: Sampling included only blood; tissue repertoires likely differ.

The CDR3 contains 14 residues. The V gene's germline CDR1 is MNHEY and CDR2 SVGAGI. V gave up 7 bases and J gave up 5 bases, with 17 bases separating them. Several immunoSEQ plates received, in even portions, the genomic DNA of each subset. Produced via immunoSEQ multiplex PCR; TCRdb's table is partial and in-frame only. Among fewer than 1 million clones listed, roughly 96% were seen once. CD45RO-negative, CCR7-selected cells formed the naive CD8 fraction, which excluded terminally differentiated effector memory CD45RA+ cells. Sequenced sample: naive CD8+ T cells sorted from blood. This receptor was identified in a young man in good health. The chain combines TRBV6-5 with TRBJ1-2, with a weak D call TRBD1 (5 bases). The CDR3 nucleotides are TGTGCCAGCACCTCCCAACTGGGGCTTTATGGCTACACCTTC. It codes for CASTSQLGLYGYTF.